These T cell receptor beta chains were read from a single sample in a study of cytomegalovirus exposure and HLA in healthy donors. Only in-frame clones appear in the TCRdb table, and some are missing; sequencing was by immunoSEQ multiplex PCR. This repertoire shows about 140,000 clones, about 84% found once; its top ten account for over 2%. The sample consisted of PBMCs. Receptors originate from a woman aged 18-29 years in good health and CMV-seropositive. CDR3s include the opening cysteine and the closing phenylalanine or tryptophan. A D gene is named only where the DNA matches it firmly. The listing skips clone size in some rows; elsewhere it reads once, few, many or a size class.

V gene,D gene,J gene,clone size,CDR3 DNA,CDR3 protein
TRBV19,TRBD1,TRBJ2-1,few,TGTGCCAGTAGTATAGGTAGGCAGGGGGCGCTGAATGAGCAGTTCTTC,CASSIGRQGALNEQFF
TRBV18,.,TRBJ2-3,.,TGTGCCAGCTCATCACTACGGCGGGTGGGTTCAGATACGCAGTATTTT,CASSSLRRVGSDTQYF
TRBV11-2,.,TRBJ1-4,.,TGTGCCAGTGCGGGGGCGCGGAGTGAAAAACTGTTTTTT,CASAGARSEKLFF
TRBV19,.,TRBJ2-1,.,TGTGCCAGTAGTTCGTACCCCAGAAGGAATGACAACAATGAGCAGTTCTTC,CASSSYPRRNDNNEQFF
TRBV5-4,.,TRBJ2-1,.,TGTGCCAGCAGCTTGGCCCCAGACTCCTACAATGAGCAGTTCTTC,CASSLAPDSYNEQFF
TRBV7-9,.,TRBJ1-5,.,TGTGCCAGCAGCGTCTCCTTGGACAGTAGCAATCAGCCCCAGCATTTT,CASSVSLDSSNQPQHF
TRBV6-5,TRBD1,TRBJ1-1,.,TGTGCCAGCAGTTACCGGGACAGTAACACTGAAGCTTTCTTT,CASSYRDSNTEAFF
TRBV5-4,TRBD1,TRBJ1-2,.,TGTGCCAGCAACCTACTGGACAGGGCGGGATATGGCTACACCTTC,CASNLLDRAGYGYTF
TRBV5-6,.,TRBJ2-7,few,TGTGCCAGCAGCCCCACTCCCGGGTACGAGCAGTACTTC,CASSPTPGYEQYF
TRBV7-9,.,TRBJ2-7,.,TGTGCCAGCAGCTTTGGAAGGGACTCACAGTACTTC,CASSFGRDSQYF
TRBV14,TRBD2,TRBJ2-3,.,TGTGCCAGCAGCCAAGGCGGCGGGGGGGCAAATACGCAGTATTTT,CASSQGGGGANTQYF
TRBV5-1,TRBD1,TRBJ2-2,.,TGCGCCAGCAGCTGGATTGGACAGGGAACGAACACCGGGGAGCTGTTTTTT,CASSWIGQGTNTGELFF
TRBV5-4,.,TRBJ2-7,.,TGTGCCAGCAGCTTAGAGGGGGGGGGCTACGAGCAGTACTTC,CASSLEGGGYEQYF
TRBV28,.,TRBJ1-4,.,TGTGCCAGCAGCCCCGCCGGGGAATATGAAAAACTGTTTTTT,CASSPAGEYEKLFF
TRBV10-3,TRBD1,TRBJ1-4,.,TGTGCCATCAGTGCAGGGGGCGTGAGAACTAATGAAAAACTGTTTTTT,CAISAGGVRTNEKLFF
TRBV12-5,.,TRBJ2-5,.,TGTGCTAGTGGTCCCGGTGGAAGGGGGCAGTACTTC,CASGPGGRGQYF
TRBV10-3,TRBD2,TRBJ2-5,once,TGTGCCTCCCGGGGCCCGGGGGGAGAGACCCAGTACTTC,CASRGPGGETQYF
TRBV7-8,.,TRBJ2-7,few,TGTGCCAGCAGCCCGGACAGCCAGCTCAACGAGCAGTACTTC,CASSPDSQLNEQYF
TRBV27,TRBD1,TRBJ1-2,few,TGTGCCAGCAGACTAACAGGGGGCGCAGTTTCGGCCTATGGCTACACCTTC,CASRLTGGAVSAYGYTF
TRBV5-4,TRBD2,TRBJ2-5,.,TGTGCCAGCAGCTTGATGGGACTAGAGGATCAAGAGACCCAGTACTTC,CASSLMGLEDQETQYF
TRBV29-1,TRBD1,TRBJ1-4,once,TGCAGCGTTGAGAGGGGACAGGGCGGAGGAAAACTGTTTTTT,CSVERGQGGGKLFF
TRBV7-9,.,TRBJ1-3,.,TGTGCCAGCAGCTTTGGTGGCAGGGGTAAATCTGGAAACACCATATATTTT,CASSFGGRGKSGNTIYF
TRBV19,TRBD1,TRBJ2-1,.,TGTGCCAGTAGTATTTGGACAGGGGACAATGAGCAGTTCTTC,CASSIWTGDNEQFF
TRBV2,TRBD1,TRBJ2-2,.,TGTGCCAGCACCCGGACAGGGGGCCTAACCGGGGAGCTGTTTTTT,CASTRTGGLTGELFF
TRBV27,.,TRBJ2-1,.,TGTGCCAGCAAGGAGGCAGGGGTGAAGAATGAGCAGTTCTTC,CASKEAGVKNEQFF
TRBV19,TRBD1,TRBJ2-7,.,TGTGCCAGTAGTATAAAGGGAAGGGGGCGGCGGCACGAGCAGTACTTC,CASSIKGRGRRHEQYF
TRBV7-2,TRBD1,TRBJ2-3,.,TGTGCCAGCAGCTTAGAAGGACAGGGGGCAGATACGCAGTATTTT,CASSLEGQGADTQYF
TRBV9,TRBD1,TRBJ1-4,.,TGTGCCAGCAGCGTAGCGCAGTCCCTAGACAGGGAGCATTTTGCGACTAATGAAAAACTGTTTTTT,CASSVAQSLDREHFATNEKLFF
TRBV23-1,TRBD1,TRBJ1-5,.,TGCGCCAGCAGTCAAAGCCTATTCATCGGACAGGGAGACGGTATTAGCAATCAGCCCCAGCATTTT,CASSQSLFIGQGDGISNQPQHF
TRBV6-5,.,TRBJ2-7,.,TGTGCCAGCAGTGCCGACCGAGGGAGTTACGAGCAGTACTTC,CASSADRGSYEQYF
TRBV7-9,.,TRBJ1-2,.,TGTGCCAGCAGCTTAGTAGATACAGGAGTAAAGGGAGGCTACACCTTC,CASSLVDTGVKGGYTF
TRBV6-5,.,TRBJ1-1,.,TGTGCCAGCAATACGAGAGAGATTGTCACTGAAGCTTTCTTT,CASNTREIVTEAFF
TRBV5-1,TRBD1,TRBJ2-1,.,TGCGCCAGCAGCTTGGCCCGGACAGGGAACAATGAGCAGTTCTTC,CASSLARTGNNEQFF
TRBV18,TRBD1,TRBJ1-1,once,TGTGCCAGCTCACTAAACGACAGGGGGAACACTGAAGCTTTCTTT,CASSLNDRGNTEAFF
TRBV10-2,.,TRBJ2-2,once,TGCGCCACCACAGTTTACACCGGGGAGCTGTTTTTT,CATTVYTGELFF
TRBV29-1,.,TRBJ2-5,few,TGCAGCGTAACAGGGTCCGAAGAGACCCAGTACTTC,CSVTGSEETQYF